The 2 T cell receptor beta chains in this list originate from one sample, sequenced in a study of shared clonotypes between healthy human individuals. Assay: immunoSEQ multiplex PCR; the TCRdb copy retains only in-frame clones and omits some. Of about 300,000 clones listed, roughly 70% are singletons. Sequenced: memory CD4+ T cells sorted from blood. As to subset: CD45RA-negative fraction. The receptors originated from a man in his thirties or forties in good health.

V is TRBV6-4 and J is TRBJ2-5; 14 bases are a match to TRBD2. The J segment lost 4 bases and the V segment lost 5 bases, leaving 3 bases of the junction unmatched. Germline V lookup: CDR1 MRHNA, CDR2 SNTAGT. The CDR3 has 15 amino acids. In DNA, the CDR3 is TGTGCCAGCAGTCTCGGGACTAGCGGGGGAGAGACCCAGTACTTC. This sequence encodes CASSLGTSGGETQYF.

This rearrangement joins TRBV5-1 to TRBJ2-7; 9 bases match TRBD1. The germline gives CDR1 SGHRS, CDR2 YFSETQ. The CDR3 is made up of 15 amino acids. J gave up 1 base and V 4 bases, and 6 bases lay outside the gene matches. In DNA form, the CDR3 reads TGCGCCAGCAGCGTCGCCGGGACAGGGTCCTACGAGCAGTACTTC. Its translation: CASSVAGTGSYEQYF.